The rows below give T cell receptor beta chains drawn from one sample of a study of blood T cell repertoires in COVID-19. TCRdb's table, derived via immunoSEQ multiplex PCR, lists solely in-frame clones and lacks some. The sample carries more than 300,000 clones, 92% recorded once. The sequenced material came from PBMCs or T cells enriched from blood (not recorded which). These receptors all come from a woman between 25 and 40 years old who had recovered from COVID-19. Both conserved end residues are part of each CDR3. Each record gives: CDR3 DNA, CDR3 protein, D gene, V gene, J gene, clone size. A D gene is named only where the DNA matches it firmly. Clone sizes are given selectively: once, few, many, or a class where the clone is expanded.

CDR3 DNA: TGTGCCAGCAGCTCGTCTAGCGGGAGTACCTACGAGCAGTACTTC; CDR3 protein: CASSSSSGSTYEQYF; D gene: TRBD2; V gene: TRBV7-6; J gene: TRBJ2-7; clone size: -
CDR3 DNA: TGTGCCAGCAGCTCCTCTCGGGGAACCGGGGAGCTGTTTTTT; CDR3 protein: CASSSSRGTGELFF; D gene: -; V gene: TRBV7-3; J gene: TRBJ2-2; clone size: -
CDR3 DNA: TGTGCCAGCAGCTTAGATCTTAGACAGAACACTGAAGCTTTCTTT; CDR3 protein: CASSLDLRQNTEAFF; D gene: -; V gene: TRBV11-3; J gene: TRBJ1-1; clone size: -
CDR3 DNA: TGTGCCAGCAGCCAGCAGAGCGGGGGGAGCTCCTACGAGCAGTACTTC; CDR3 protein: CASSQQSGGSSYEQYF; D gene: TRBD2; V gene: TRBV5-4; J gene: TRBJ2-7; clone size: -
CDR3 DNA: TGTGCCACCAGCAGAGATCCAGGGCCGAACACTGAAGCTTTCTTT; CDR3 protein: CATSRDPGPNTEAFF; D gene: -; V gene: TRBV15; J gene: TRBJ1-1; clone size: -
CDR3 DNA: TGCGCCACCGGGACAGGGGGGAACTATGGCTACACCTTC; CDR3 protein: CATGTGGNYGYTF; D gene: TRBD1; V gene: TRBV5-1; J gene: TRBJ1-2; clone size: few
CDR3 DNA: TGTGCCAGCAGTCCTTTCTCGGGTATGAACACTGAAGCTTTCTTT; CDR3 protein: CASSPFSGMNTEAFF; D gene: -; V gene: TRBV28; J gene: TRBJ1-1; clone size: -
CDR3 DNA: TGTGCCAGCAGCTTTTCTGGCGGGCCGGATACGCAGTATTTT; CDR3 protein: CASSFSGGPDTQYF; D gene: -; V gene: TRBV7-3; J gene: TRBJ2-3; clone size: -
CDR3 DNA: TGTGCCAGCAGCTTAGAAGAGCGGGTTGGCTACACCTTC; CDR3 protein: CASSLEERVGYTF; D gene: -; V gene: TRBV7-8; J gene: TRBJ1-2; clone size: -
CDR3 DNA: TGTGCCACCAGTGATCCCGGGACAGGGCTGCAGACCCAGTACTTC; CDR3 protein: CATSDPGTGLQTQYF; D gene: TRBD1; V gene: TRBV24-1; J gene: TRBJ2-5; clone size: -
CDR3 DNA: TGTGCCAGTAGTAGCGTTGGACAGCTTTTCTCTGGAAACACCATATATTTT; CDR3 protein: CASSSVGQLFSGNTIYF; D gene: -; V gene: TRBV19; J gene: TRBJ1-3; clone size: -
CDR3 DNA: TGTGCCAGCAGCTTAACGTCCGGGGGGTTCGGATACAATGAGCAGTTCTTC; CDR3 protein: CASSLTSGGFGYNEQFF; D gene: TRBD2; V gene: TRBV7-3; J gene: TRBJ2-1; clone size: -
CDR3 DNA: TGTGCCAGCAGTTCCCGCTTAATCGGGGGATATAGCAATCAGCCCCAGCATTTT; CDR3 protein: CASSSRLIGGYSNQPQHF; D gene: -; V gene: TRBV28; J gene: TRBJ1-5; clone size: -
CDR3 DNA: TGTGCCAGCAGCTTAGATCACGGAGAATCAGGAAACACCATATATTTT; CDR3 protein: CASSLDHGESGNTIYF; D gene: -; V gene: TRBV11-3; J gene: TRBJ1-3; clone size: -
CDR3 DNA: TGTGCCAGCAGTTACCAACGCACAGTTTACACTGAAGCTTTCTTT; CDR3 protein: CASSYQRTVYTEAFF; D gene: -; V gene: TRBV6-5; J gene: TRBJ1-1; clone size: -
CDR3 DNA: TGTGCCTGGAGCCGGACAGCTACACCCCTCCACTTT; CDR3 protein: CAWSRTATPLHF; D gene: -; V gene: TRBV30; J gene: TRBJ1-6; clone size: -
CDR3 DNA: TGTGCCAGCAACCGAGACCGGGACTGGACTGACGACGAGCAGTACTTC; CDR3 protein: CASNRDRDWTDDEQYF; D gene: -; V gene: TRBV6-6; J gene: TRBJ2-7; clone size: -
CDR3 DNA: TGTGCCAGCAGTTTATCAGGCAGGGGCGTGAACACTGAAGCTTTCTTT; CDR3 protein: CASSLSGRGVNTEAFF; D gene: -; V gene: TRBV27; J gene: TRBJ1-1; clone size: -
CDR3 DNA: TGCAGCGCCGATATGGTAGCCACTGGGGAGCTGTTTTTT; CDR3 protein: CSADMVATGELFF; D gene: -; V gene: TRBV29-1; J gene: TRBJ2-2; clone size: few
CDR3 DNA: TGTGCCACCAGCAGACAGGGTGGGGATACGCAGTATTTT; CDR3 protein: CATSRQGGDTQYF; D gene: -; V gene: TRBV15; J gene: TRBJ2-3; clone size: -
CDR3 DNA: TGTGCCAGCAGCGGTGCCGTCAGCTCCTACGAGCAGTACTTC; CDR3 protein: CASSGAVSSYEQYF; D gene: -; V gene: TRBV9; J gene: TRBJ2-7; clone size: -
CDR3 DNA: TGTGCCAGCAGCCCCACCCAGGGCAGGTTGAACACTGAAGCTTTCTTT; CDR3 protein: CASSPTQGRLNTEAFF; D gene: -; V gene: TRBV3-1/TRBV3-2; J gene: TRBJ1-1; clone size: -
CDR3 DNA: TGTGCCAGCAGCCAAGGGGGAGGTTCGCCGGGTGAGCAGTTCTTC; CDR3 protein: CASSQGGGSPGEQFF; D gene: -; V gene: TRBV4-2; J gene: TRBJ2-1; clone size: -
CDR3 DNA: TGTGCCAGCAGCTTGGCGGGGACTAGCGGGAGATTTCCCGATGAGCAGTTCTTC; CDR3 protein: CASSLAGTSGRFPDEQFF; D gene: TRBD2; V gene: TRBV5-8; J gene: TRBJ2-1; clone size: -